This is a list of T cell receptor beta chains from one sample in a study of shared clonotypes between healthy human individuals. Produced via immunoSEQ multiplex PCR; TCRdb's table is partial and in-frame only. Among some 630,000 clones listed, approximately 96% were seen once. The sequenced sample was naive CD8+ T cells sorted from blood. The source is a woman in her twenties or thirties in good health. Both conserved end residues are part of each CDR3. The D gene is left open where the match is weak. Rows may omit the clone size; those that give it use once, few, many or a size class.

>.|TRBD1|14|TRBV5-4|TRBJ1-4
TGTGCCAGCAGCCCGGACAGGGGGGAAGAAAAACTGTTTTTT
CASSPDRGEEKLFF
>.|.|13|TRBV10-3|TRBJ2-2
TGTGCCATCACCCGATCAGACACCGGGGAGCTGTTTTTT
CAITRSDTGELFF
>.|TRBD1|14|TRBV30|TRBJ1-2
TGTGCCTGGATCGCCGGGACAGGGCTATATGGCTACACCTTC
CAWIAGTGLYGYTF
>.|TRBD2|15|TRBV11-2|TRBJ2-5
TGTGCCAGCAGCTTATTTGCGGGGGGCCAAGAGACCCAGTACTTC
CASSLFAGGQETQYF
>.|.|14|TRBV27|TRBJ2-5
TGTGCCAGCAGTTCAGACTTAGGGCAAGAGACCCAGTACTTC
CASSSDLGQETQYF
>.|TRBD1|13|TRBV11-2|TRBJ1-1
TGTGCCAGCAGCTTGGGACAGGGAACTGAAGCTTTCTTT
CASSLGQGTEAFF
>.|TRBD1|14|TRBV5-4|TRBJ2-7
TGTGCCAGCAGCTTGTCGACAGGGGCCTACGAGCAGTACTTC
CASSLSTGAYEQYF
>.|.|16|TRBV9|TRBJ2-1
TGTGCCAGCAGCGTAGGTTACTTGAGCTCCTACAATGAGCAGTTCTTC
CASSVGYLSSYNEQFF
>.|.|17|TRBV7-9|TRBJ1-1
TGTGCCAGCAGGGGTTTCACCCTCTCCAAGGGGAACACTGAAGCTTTCTTT
CASRGFTLSKGNTEAFF
>.|.|14|TRBV10-1|TRBJ2-7
TGCGCCAGCAGTGACACGAAACCCGCCTACGAGCAGTACTTC
CASSDTKPAYEQYF
>few|.|14|TRBV27|TRBJ1-5
TGTGCCAGCAGTTTCGGGGGCAACAATCAGCCCCAGCATTTT
CASSFGGNNQPQHF
>.|TRBD2|15|TRBV19|TRBJ2-7
TGTGCCAGTAGTACTTTACTAGCGGGGAGCTACGAGCAGTACTTC
CASSTLLAGSYEQYF
>.|.|12|TRBV7-9|TRBJ1-5
TGTGCCAGCAGCTTATTTGGTCAGCCCCAGCATTTT
CASSLFGQPQHF
>.|TRBD2|16|TRBV7-6|TRBJ2-3
TGTGCCAGCAGCGCAAGCGGGAGGGGTGTTTCAGATACGCAGTATTTT
CASSASGRGVSDTQYF
>.|TRBD1|17|TRBV5-1|TRBJ1-1
TGCGCCAGCAGCGAGTTTGGACAGGGAGACATGAACACTGAAGCTTTCTTT
CASSEFGQGDMNTEAFF
>.|.|14|TRBV27|TRBJ2-1
TGTGCCAGCAGTATATGGACTGAACACAATGAGCAGTTCTTC
CASSIWTEHNEQFF
>once|TRBD1|13|TRBV6-1|TRBJ2-3
TGTGCCAGCAGGGGGACAGGGGGCGATACGCAGTATTTT
CASRGTGGDTQYF
>.|.|15|TRBV28|TRBJ2-7
TGTGCCAGCAGTTTGTCCAGCGGGTTCTCCTACGAGCAGTACTTC
CASSLSSGFSYEQYF
>.|TRBD1|16|TRBV27|TRBJ2-7
TGTGCCAGCAGTTTATCTTCCGGGACAGGGCGGTACGAGCAGTACTTC
CASSLSSGTGRYEQYF
>.|.|17|TRBV11-2|TRBJ2-1
TGTGCCAGCAGCTCCGCTTTCGGCGGGACGACCGACAATGAGCAGTTCTTC
CASSSAFGGTTDNEQFF
>.|TRBD1|14|TRBV28|TRBJ2-7
TGTGCCAGCAGTTTACCGGGACAGGGCTACGAGCAGTACTTC
CASSLPGQGYEQYF
>.|.|14|TRBV27|TRBJ1-1
TGTGCCAGCAGTTCTACGGGAGTAGGCACTGAAGCTTTCTTT
CASSSTGVGTEAFF
>once|.|14|TRBV6-5|TRBJ2-7
TGTGCCAGCAGTTACTCGGACAAAACCTACGAGCAGTACTTC
CASSYSDKTYEQYF
>.|.|14|TRBV28|TRBJ1-1
TGTGCCAGCAGAGGCCCCGCGGTTTACACTGAAGCTTTCTTT
CASRGPAVYTEAFF
>.|TRBD1|15|TRBV11-1|TRBJ1-6
TGTGCCAGCAGCGGGGTGACAGGGGGCAGGTCACCCCTCCACTTT
CASSGVTGGRSPLHF
>.|.|15|TRBV29-1|TRBJ2-5
TGCAGCTCCATCATCCCCGACTTTTCTACGGAGACCCAGTACTTC
CSSIIPDFSTETQYF
>.|.|12|TRBV11-2|TRBJ2-1
TGTGCCAGCTGCTTAACAGCGGATGAGCAGTTCTTC
CASCLTADEQFF
>.|.|15|TRBV4-1|TRBJ1-1
TGCGCCAGCAGCCTTATGGGCGAGATGGGGTCTGAAGCTTTCTTT
CASSLMGEMGSEAFF
>.|.|17|TRBV9|TRBJ2-2
TGTGCCAGCAGCGTCTCATTACACAACGCGAACACCGGGGAGCTGTTTTTT
CASSVSLHNANTGELFF
>.|TRBD1|15|TRBV5-4|TRBJ1-4
TGTGCCAGCAGCTTGACAGGGGTCGGTAATGAAAAACTGTTTTTT
CASSLTGVGNEKLFF
>.|.|13|TRBV11-2|TRBJ1-1
TGTGCCAGCAGCTTAGAGGCCAGACCTGAAGCTTTCTTT
CASSLEARPEAFF
>once|TRBD2|15|TRBV7-9|TRBJ2-3
TGTGCCAGCAGCTGGACTAGCGGGAGGACAGATACGCAGTATTTT
CASSWTSGRTDTQYF
>.|.|11|TRBV28|TRBJ1-1
TGTGCCAGTCGCTCGCGGACTGAAGCTTTCTTT
CASRSRTEAFF
>.|.|11|TRBV5-6|TRBJ2-7
TGTGCCAGCAGCTCGAGCTACGAGCAGTACTTC
CASSSSYEQYF
>.|.|12|TRBV5-6|TRBJ2-1
TGTGCCAGCAGCCCGTGGTATGGTGAGCAGTTCTTC
CASSPWYGEQFF
>.|TRBD2|16|TRBV25-1|TRBJ2-3
TGTGCCAGCAGCAATACCGGGACTAGCGGGAGGGATACGCAGTATTTT
CASSNTGTSGRDTQYF
>.|TRBD2|16|TRBV28|TRBJ2-7
TGTGCCAGCAGTTTAATGACTAGCGGGAACTCCTACGAGCAGTACTTC
CASSLMTSGNSYEQYF
>.|.|14|TRBV27|TRBJ2-2
TGTGCCAGCAGTTTAGCCCTGGGGCACGGGGAGCTGTTTTTT
CASSLALGHGELFF
>.|.|14|TRBV5-6|TRBJ2-1
TGTGCCAGCAGCTTTAGCGTGAGCAACAATGAGCAGTTCTTC
CASSFSVSNNEQFF
>.|.|13|TRBV29-1|TRBJ1-2
TGCAGCGTTAGACCCGGGTCCCTTTATGGCTACACCTTC
CSVRPGSLYGYTF
>.|.|12|TRBV5-4|TRBJ2-7
TGTGCCAGCGCGGACGGAGAGCAAGAGCAGTACTTC
CASADGEQEQYF